This T cell receptor (beta chain) comes out of a study of siplizumab effects on memory and regulatory T cells. Study results and caveats: Unstimulated subset assignment was obtained for only a minor fraction of alloreactive clones. Naive T cells appeared more diverse than memory cells and seemed to be major alloresponse contributors. Where siplizumab was present, mappable alloreactive CD4+ clones averaged about 70% Treg-derived, compared with less than 35% in controls.

Comments on this clone: The antigen is unknown.

Sequencing used immunoSEQ multiplex PCR; TCRdb keeps in-frame clones, though not all of them. Of some 97,000 clones listed, roughly nine tenths are singletons. CDR3 length equals 16 residues. Per germline, CDR1 SGHRS and CDR2 YFSETQ. V lost 3 bases to trimming and J lost 0 bases; unmatched junction nucleotides: 4. This receptor was taken from a human donor in good health. The sample consisted of Tregs sorted from blood. V is TRBV5-1 and J is TRBJ2-3, with 10 bases that match TRBD2. CDR3 sequence reads: CASSSVAGGSTDTQYF. The CDR3 DNA sequence: TGCGCCAGCAGCTCCGTAGCGGGAGGTAGCACAGATACGCAGTATTTT.